This T cell receptor beta chain appears in the sequencing data of a study of CD8+ T cells in alopecia areata. About the research overall: Treated patients swallowed 5 to 10 mg of oral tofacitinib twice daily.

This sample's treatment: oral pan-JAK inhibitor, 5-10 mg twice daily. Concerning this clone itself: The antigen remains undetermined.

General study points: Among the top 100, expanded CD8+ clones were significantly decreased by tofacitinib, as was scalp clonality. There were also resident alphabeta T cells of normal skin sequenced in scalp samples.

cDNA reverse transcribed from extracted RNA served as the sequencing template. Sequenced by immunoSEQ multiplex PCR; TCRdb stores in-frame clones only, minus some. The sample shows fewer than 200,000 clones, 50% to 75% of them seen only once. Germline CDR1 is KGHSH and CDR2 is LQKENI. Germline trimming cut 3 bases from V and 4 bases from J; bases unmatched to any gene: 1. The CDR3 loop spans 14 amino acids. The gene calls are TRBV18 and TRBJ2-2, with 8 bases matching TRBD1. The sequencing used CD4+ T cells sorted from blood, collected at approximately week 60, from a patient treated with tofacitinib. This sequence originates from a human donor with alopecia areata. The CDR3 sequence is CASSPDRATGELFF. The CDR3 DNA is TGTGCCAGCTCACCGGACAGGGCCACCGGGGAGCTGTTTTTT.